The rows below give T cell receptor beta chains drawn from one sample of a study of blood T cell repertoires in COVID-19. Sequenced by immunoSEQ multiplex PCR; TCRdb stores in-frame clones only, minus some. The top ten hold approximately 4% of the sample, which has about 340,000 clones, roughly 85% seen once. Material: PBMCs or T cells enriched from blood (not recorded which). These receptors originate from a woman aged 40 to 50 with acute COVID-19. The CDR3 runs from the conserved cysteine through the conserved F or W.

J: TRBJ2-7; V: TRBV28; CDR3: CASRTGGSVDEQYF
J: TRBJ1-6; V: TRBV19; CDR3: CASRSGTTNSPLHF
J: TRBJ1-2; V: TRBV6-5; CDR3: CASRIDLNYGYTF
J: TRBJ2-3; V: TRBV5-1; CDR3: CASSLWDRGRGGSTDTQYF
J: TRBJ2-1; V: TRBV11-2; CDR3: CASSLDGLADNEQFF
J: TRBJ1-1; V: TRBV18; CDR3: CASSPPGGTEAFF
J: TRBJ2-5; V: TRBV6-6; CDR3: CASSPSDRETQYF
J: TRBJ1-6; V: TRBV4-1; CDR3: CASSQGTPGFLALHF
J: TRBJ1-5; V: TRBV15; CDR3: CATSTNTGTQPQHF
J: TRBJ1-1; V: TRBV3-1/TRBV3-2; CDR3: CASSQGDRGRVNTEAFF
J: TRBJ1-1; V: TRBV28; CDR3: CASSSGQFNMNTEAFF
J: TRBJ1-5; V: TRBV28; CDR3: CASSPGTGNQPQHF